The TCR beta chain described here comes from a study of T cells in Graves' hyperthyroidism and ophthalmopathy. Study-wide results and limits: Patients with ophthalmopathy were separated from those with stable hyperthyroidism by a 13 V-J model.

This clonotype was seen many times. Its antigen is unidentified. Researchers defined stable Graves' hyperthyroidism as no ophthalmopathy progression within 18 months. Patients were aged 18 to 65, had disease duration under 2 months, and had newly diagnosed hyperthyroidism. Isolation of PBMCs was performed on 8.5 to 10 ml fresh peripheral blood. The CDR3 extends over 17 amino acids. Germline V gives CDR1 SNHLY, CDR2 FYNNEI. V trimming: 8 bases; J trimming: 3 bases; junction bases outside the gene matches: 14. There were TCR beta CDR3 regions amplified from RNA transcripts. Carried out on the TCR CDR3, a first-round RT-PCR used the HTBI primer set. TCRdb itself ran the multiplex PCR reads through MiXCR, one entry per CDR3 protein. The sample carries around 500,000 distinct CDR3 sequences, over 13% recorded once.

Sequenced input: blood. V gene TRBV2 combines with J gene TRBJ1-1; 11 bases map to TRBD1. The TCR sequence derives from a woman aged 18-30 years with Graves' hyperthyroidism. CDR3: CASGWDRGASADTEAFF. CDR3 nucleotide sequence: TGTGCCAGCGGCTGGGACAGGGGGGCCTCCGCGGACACTGAAGCTTTCTTT.